Presented here are 24 T cell receptor beta chains from one specimen sequenced in a study of T cell responses to AZD1222 COVID-19 vaccine. Assay used: immunoSEQ multiplex PCR; TCRdb lists only in-frame clones, some missing. The table lists some 99,000 clones, 88% of them singletons. The sample here was peripheral blood, taken on day 0 of AZD1222 vaccination. All receptors derive from an adult in good health.

The chain uses TRBV18 and TRBJ2-1; 8 positions agree with TRBD2. This CDR3 spans 16 amino acids. Germline CDR1 KGHSH, CDR2 LQKENI. Trimming cost V 4 bases and J 0 bases; bases outside gene matches: 5. As DNA, the CDR3 is TGTGCCAGCTCACTTACCGGGACTAGCTCCTACAATGAGCAGTTCTTC. Translated: CASSLTGTSSYNEQFF.

This clone was detected many times. The chain combines TRBV7-9 with TRBJ1-5; no firm D call. CDR1 and CDR2 from the germline V gene are SEHNR and FQNEAQ (reference sequence). This CDR3 comprises 16 residues. V lost 1 base, J lost 1 base, and 11 bases lay in between. The DNA for the CDR3 is TGTGCCAGCAGCTTAGTAGGTACGGGCAGCAATCAGCCCCAGCATTTT. This translates into CASSLVGTGSNQPQHF. The whole variable domain, filled in from reference TRBV7-9 and TRBJ1-5, reads DTGVSQNPRHKITKRGQNVTFRCDPISEHNRLYWYRQTLGQGPEFLTYFQNEAQLEKSRLLSDRFSAERPKGSFSTLEIQRTEQGDSAMYLCASSLVGTGSNQPQHFGDGTRLSIL.

The rearrangement links TRBV6-2 or TRBV6-3 to TRBJ1-4; D not resolved. Trimming took 5 bases from V and 3 from J, leaving 10 bases between them. The CDR3 is made up of 14 amino acids. CDR1 is MNHEY, CDR2 SVGEGT, per germline. Here the CDR3 reads CASSTSSANEKLFF. CDR3 DNA sequence: TGTGCCAGCAGTACCTCGTCAGCTAATGAAAAACTGTTTTTT.

V gene TRBV9 combines with J gene TRBJ1-6; D not resolved. Germline V gene data show CDR1 as SGDLS and CDR2 as YYNGEE. V was trimmed by 0 bases and J by 7 bases, leaving 14 bases between them. The CDR3 extends over 16 amino acids. DNA of the CDR3: TGTGCCAGCAGCGTAGGTCACGCTGGCGGGAATTCACCCCTCCACTTT. Translation: CASSVGHAGGNSPLHF. The full variable domain, in which reference TRBV9 and TRBJ1-6 provide the parts outside the CDR3, is DSGVTQTPKHLITATGQRVTLRCSPRSGDLSVYWYQQSLDQGLQFLIQYYNGEERAKGNILERFSAQQFPDLHSELNLSSLELGDSALYFCASSVGHAGGNSPLHFGNGTRLTVT.

The chain carries TRBV5-1 and TRBJ2-1; a possible D gene is TRBD2 (7 bases). V was cut by 4 bases and J by 8 bases, with 10 bases left in between. Germline lookup yields CDR1 SGHRS and CDR2 YFSETQ. There are 12 residues in the CDR3. CDR3 loop: CASSRGRDEQFF. Written as DNA, the CDR3 is TGCGCCAGCAGCAGGGGGAGGGATGAGCAGTTCTTC.

The chain employs TRBV15 and TRBJ2-7; 8 bases line up with TRBD1. Germline loops: CDR1 LNHNV, CDR2 YYDKDF (reference sequence). The V gene end was trimmed by 0 bases and the J gene end by 5 bases; junction bases not matched to a gene: 9. The CDR3 totals 16 residues. The CDR3 DNA is TGTGCCACCAGCAGAGATCTTAACAGGGGGGCCCACGAGCAGTACTTC. It translates to CATSRDLNRGAHEQYF. The variable domain in full, with the rest retrieved from reference TRBV15 and TRBJ2-7, is DAMVIQNPRYQVTQFGKPVTLSCSQTLNHNVMYWYQQKSSQAPKLLFHYYDKDFNNEADTPDNFQSRRPNTSFCFLDIRSPGLGDTAMYLCATSRDLNRGAHEQYFGPGTRLTVT.

The chain uses TRBV6-6 and TRBJ2-7; perhaps D is TRBD1 or TRBD2 (5 bases each). Looked up from germline, CDR1 is MNHNY and CDR2 is SVGAGI (reference sequence). The CDR3 is made up of 14 amino acids. V lost 6 bases, J lost 2 bases, and 14 bases lay in between. For the CDR3, the DNA is TGTGCCAGCAGCGCCCAGGGAGCTACCTACGAGCAGTACTTC. It specifies CASSAQGATYEQYF.

The chain employs TRBV5-4 and TRBJ2-4; D is unresolved. The germline V gene has CDR1 SGHNT and CDR2 YYREEE (reference sequence). V lost 2 bases and J 1 base, leaving 7 bases between the germline ends. The CDR3 runs to 14 residues. The CDR3 protein is CASSLAGAKNIQYF. CDR3 nucleotide sequence: TGTGCCAGCAGCTTAGCAGGCGCCAAAAACATTCAGTACTTC.

The chain carries TRBV19 and TRBJ1-6; D gene ambiguous. Germline CDR1 LNHDA, CDR2 SQIVND (reference sequence). The V end was cut by 3 bases, the J end by 7 bases, with 10 bases between. This CDR3 contains 14 residues. The CDR3 DNA follows: TGTGCCAGTAGTATCGACTGGAGGAATTCACCCCTCCACTTT. This gives the protein CASSIDWRNSPLHF.

V gene TRBV7-2 combines with J gene TRBJ2-7, with a tentative D call TRBD2 (5 bases). The germline gives CDR1 SGHTA, CDR2 FQGNSA. The CDR3 length is 13 residues. Trimming took 5 bases from V and 2 from J, leaving 10 bases between them. The CDR3 nucleotides are TGTGCCAGCAGCAGAACCGGGGCCTACGAGCAGTACTTC. It codes for CASSRTGAYEQYF.

The chain couples TRBV5-4 to TRBJ1-2; D possibly corresponds to TRBD1 (6 bases). Per germline, CDR1 SGHNT and CDR2 YYREEE (reference sequence). The CDR3 totals 14 residues. The V and J ends lost 7 bases and 2 bases respectively, with 15 bases between them. The CDR3 here is CASGTGDNNYGYTF. The CDR3 DNA is TGTGCCAGCGGCACCGGGGACAACAACTATGGCTACACCTTC.

The chain joins TRBV3-1 (or the pseudogene TRBV3-2) to TRBJ1-2, with a possible D match to TRBD1 (5 bases). This CDR3 has 13 amino acids. Germline CDR1 is LGHDT and CDR2 is YNNKEL (reference sequence). Trimming stripped 0 bases from V and 7 bases from J, with 9 bases between. CDR3 sequence reads: CASSQDRGPGYTF. CDR3 bases: TGTGCCAGCAGCCAAGATCGGGGACCTGGCTACACCTTC.

This chain connects TRBV5-1 to TRBJ2-5, with D unresolved. Germline lookup yields CDR1 SGHRS and CDR2 YFSETQ. This CDR3 contains 13 residues. V was clipped by 4 bases and J by 3 bases, with 10 bases between them. The DNA for the CDR3 is TGCGCCAGCAGCCCGGACCCCAAAGAGACCCAGTACTTC. Its translation is CASSPDPKETQYF.

The J gene is TRBJ1-6, the V gene TRBV9; 7 bases align to TRBD1. Looked up from germline, CDR1 is SGDLS and CDR2 is YYNGEE. This CDR3 has 12 amino acids. J was trimmed by 15 bases and V by 6 bases; bases with no gene match: 9. This CDR3 is CASKKGAARLHF. In DNA, the CDR3 is TGTGCCAGCAAAAAGGGGGCGGCCCGCCTCCACTTT.

The chain combines TRBV5-1 with TRBJ1-3; 7 bases line up with TRBD1. The CDR3 is made up of 14 amino acids. Germline V gives CDR1 SGHRS, CDR2 YFSETQ. V lost 1 base, J lost 4 bases, and 2 bases stayed unmatched. CDR3 region: CASSLTGDGNTIYF. For the CDR3, the DNA is TGCGCCAGCAGCTTGACAGGGGACGGAAACACCATATATTTT.

The CDR3 reads CASSPWGGRRLDFF. The CDR3 coding sequence is TGTGCCAGCAGCCCTTGGGGGGGCCGGAGATTGGATTTCTTT. The rearrangement joins TRBV9 to TRBJ1-1, with D maybe TRBD1 (6 bases). The CDR3 length is 14 residues. Germline values: CDR1 SGDLS, CDR2 YYNGEE. V was clipped by 4 bases and J by 13 bases, with 23 bases between them.

The chain employs TRBV5-5 and TRBJ1-1, with no clear D. The CDR3 runs to 16 residues. The germline V and J ends were trimmed by 0 bases and 0 bases, with 12 bases remaining between them. CDR1 and CDR2 from the germline V gene are SGHKS and YYEKEE (reference sequence). This CDR3 reads CASSLALTTMNTEAFF. DNA for the CDR3: TGTGCCAGCAGCTTGGCCTTAACGACAATGAACACTGAAGCTTTCTTT. Based on the CDR3 plus reference TRBV5-5 and TRBJ1-1, the full variable domain is DAGVTQSPTHLIKTRGQQVTLRCSPISGHKSVSWYQQVLGQGPQFIFQYYEKEERGRGNFPDRFSARQFPNYSSELNVNALLLGDSALYLCASSLALTTMNTEAFFGQGTRLTVV.

This clone was detected once. The chain couples TRBV5-1 to TRBJ2-3, with 7 bases that match TRBD2. This CDR3 spans 16 amino acids. Trimming cost V 2 bases and J 2 bases; bases outside gene matches: 8. In germline, CDR1 is SGHRS, CDR2 YFSETQ. The CDR3 nucleotides read TGCGCCAGCAGCTTCGAGGCGCGGGACTACACAGATACGCAGTATTTT. The encoded protein is CASSFEARDYTDTQYF.

This chain links TRBV7-3 with TRBJ1-6; the D gene is possibly TRBD1 (6 bases). The CDR3 covers 15 residues. Germline V gives CDR1 SGHTA, CDR2 FQGTGA. V lost 2 bases and J 9 bases, leaving 14 bases between the germline ends. The CDR3 DNA is TGTGCCAGCAGCTTAGGAGGGGGGACCGGTTCACCCCTCCACTTT. Its protein is CASSLGGGTGSPLHF.

This chain links TRBV19 with TRBJ2-3; D could derive from TRBD1 or TRBD2 (5 bases each). V was cut by 5 bases and J by 0 bases, with 12 bases left in between. The CDR3 is 15 amino acids. The germline V gene has CDR1 LNHDA and CDR2 SQIVND (reference sequence). CDR3 loop: CASSVRDHSTDTQYF. The CDR3 DNA reads TGTGCCAGTAGTGTCCGGGACCATAGCACAGATACGCAGTATTTT.

In regard to this clone: The same CDR3 arises from other DNA sequences in this sample as well. The chain links TRBV7-9 to TRBJ1-5; TRBD1 matches at 9 bases. V shed 3 bases and J 4 bases; nucleotides not matched to a gene: 1. Germline V CDR1 and CDR2: SEHNR, FQNEAQ (reference sequence). CDR3 length: 14 residues. CDR3 coding DNA: TGTGCCAGCAGCTTGGGACAGGGAAATCAGCCCCAGCATTTT. It codes for CASSLGQGNQPQHF.

A remark on this clone: One end of the junction fails to match germline, which may point to a read error. This chain links TRBV7-3 with TRBJ2-1; TRBD2 matches 9 bases. Germline CDR1 is SGHTA and CDR2 is FQGTGA. The CDR3 is made up of 16 amino acids. The CDR3 bases are TGTGCCAGCAGCCTAACGGGGGGGACTAGCCTCAATGAGCAGTTCTTC. Amino acids: CASSLTGGTSLNEQFF. Drawing the rest from reference TRBV7-3 and TRBJ2-1, the complete variable domain is GAGVSQTPSNKVTEKGKYVELRCDPISGHTALYWYRQSLGQGPEFLIYFQGTGAADDSGLPNDRFFAVRPEGSVSTLKIQRTERGDSAVYLCASSLTGGTSLNEQFFGPGTRLTVL.

CDR3 DNA: TGTGCCAGCAGTCCCCCGATGAGGGGAGAGACCCAGTACTTC. As protein: CASSPPMRGETQYF. The chain has TRBV28 and TRBJ2-5; D might be TRBD1 or TRBD2, each matching 5 bases. The length of the CDR3 is 14 residues. Trimming took off 5 bases at V and 4 bases at J, with 14 bases between the two ends. The germline gives CDR1 MDHEN, CDR2 SYDVKM. Based on the CDR3 plus reference TRBV28 and TRBJ2-5, the full variable domain is DVKVTQSSRYLVKRTGEKVFLECVQDMDHENMFWYRQDPGLGLRLIYFSYDVKMKEKGDIPEGYSVSREKKERFSLILESASTNQTSMYLCASSPPMRGETQYFGPGTRLLVL.

Concerning this clone: The junction departs from the called germline gene at one end, perhaps through a read error. The chain has TRBV2 and TRBJ1-4; D is uncertain. Germline V gene lookup returns CDR1 SNHLY and CDR2 FYNNEI. The CDR3 covers 17 residues. The CDR3 DNA reads TGTGCCAGCAGTGGGCTTCGGGCGGCCTCCCCTAAGGAAAAACTGTTTTTT. This gives the protein CASSGLRAASPKEKLFF. The full variable domain, its missing parts supplied by reference TRBV2 and TRBJ1-4, is EPEVTQTPSHQVTQMGQEVILRCVPISNHLYFYWYRQILGQKVEFLVSFYNNEISEKSEIFDDQFSVERPDGSNFTLKIRSTKLEDSAMYFCASSGLRAASPKEKLFFGSGTQLSVL.